This T cell receptor beta chain was observed in a study of blood T cell repertoires in COVID-19. Looking at the study overall: The United States, Italy and Spain supplied acute and convalescent COVID-19 samples. The cDNA or gDNA used as material had been derived from T cells, B-cell-depleted T cells, or PBMCs.

The ends lost 3 bases at V and 7 bases at J; junction bases unmatched: 15. The CDR3 loop spans 16 amino acids. Germline CDR1 and CDR2: SGHRS and YFSETQ. In the study's own analysis: Researchers report that nucleated cell counts were estimated from reference gene primer amplification. Clones were read by immunoSEQ multiplex PCR, and TCRdb kept only the in-frame ones, dropping some. The D gene and trimming were derived from the DNA, and the V and J assignments and clone size from that table. The sample yields around 130,000 clones, about 90% seen once. The sequence derives from a woman in her 50s who had recovered from COVID-19. J is TRBJ2-7 and V is TRBV5-1, with 8 bases identical to TRBD1. The material sequenced was peripheral blood. Here the CDR3 DNA reads TGCGCCAGCAGCTCAGGACAGGGACGAAAAAGGGTGGAGCAGTACTTC. This encodes CASSSGQGRKRVEQYF.